Below are 9 T cell receptor beta chains sequenced from a single sample in a study of beta chain features in type 1 diabetes. Since all of the isolated RNA was reverse transcribed, expressed TCRB transcripts were what got sequenced. Sequenced by immunoSEQ multiplex PCR; TCRdb stores in-frame clones only, minus some. This repertoire shows under 250,000 clones, 27% found once; its top ten account for approximately 4%. The sequenced sample consisted of central memory CD4+ T cells from blood. The receptors stem from a man aged 30-40 years in good health.

The V gene is TRBV18, the J gene TRBJ1-2; D may be TRBD1 (6 bases). Germline V gene lookup returns CDR1 KGHSH and CDR2 LQKENI. This CDR3 contains 13 residues. V gave up 3 bases and J gave up 3 bases, with 8 bases separating them. CDR3 sequence: CASSPSGDYGYTF. Written as DNA, the CDR3 is TGTGCCAGCTCACCCTCAGGGGACTATGGCTACACCTTC.

The chain joins TRBV5-4 to TRBJ2-1, with D perhaps TRBD1 or TRBD2 (6 bases each). The V and J ends lost 1 base and 7 bases respectively, with 15 bases between them. CDR3 length equals 15 residues. Germline V CDR1 and CDR2: SGHNT, YYREEE (reference sequence). The CDR3 sequence: CASSLPGGRRNEQFF. CDR3 DNA sequence: TGTGCCAGCAGCTTGCCCGGGGGCCGAAGGAATGAGCAGTTCTTC.

This chain connects TRBV29-1 to TRBJ2-5; D gene uncertain. The CDR3 has 12 residues. Germline lookup yields CDR1 SQVTM and CDR2 ANQGSEA. The V gene lost 5 bases and the J gene lost 0 bases, with 7 bases spanning the gap. The CDR3 loop is CSVRQNQETQYF. The DNA of the CDR3 is TGCAGCGTTCGGCAGAACCAAGAGACCCAGTACTTC.

This clone was picked up one time. The chain employs TRBV30 and TRBJ2-3, with 9 bases matching TRBD1. Germline V lookup: CDR1 GTSNPN, CDR2 SVGIG (reference sequence). Unmatched junction bases numbered 4, after V lost 1 base and J lost 5 bases. The CDR3 is 14 residues long. CDR3 residues: CAWSGGTGRDTQYF. In DNA, the CDR3 is TGTGCCTGGAGTGGGGGGACAGGGAGAGATACGCAGTATTTT.

The table lists this clone with a few counts. The V gene is TRBV30, the J gene TRBJ2-3; D call uncertain. CDR3 length: 11 residues. From germline, CDR1 is GTSNPN and CDR2 SVGIG (reference sequence). Trimming pared 1 base from V and 4 bases from J, leaving 3 bases between. The CDR3 coding sequence is TGTGCCTGGAGTGCCTCAGATACGCAGTATTTT. This codes for CAWSASDTQYF. Together with reference TRBV30 and TRBJ2-3, the CDR3 gives the full variable domain: SQTIHQWPATLVQPVGSPLSLECTVEGTSNPNLYWYRQAAGRGLQLLFYSVGIGQISSEVPQNLSASRPQDRQFILSSKKLLLSDSGFYLCAWSASDTQYFGPGTRLTVL.

J is TRBJ2-1 and V is TRBV5-1; possibly TRBD1 for D (6 bases). CDR3 length: 12 amino acids. The V and J ends lost 4 bases and 13 bases respectively, with 15 bases between them. In germline, CDR1 is SGHRS, CDR2 YFSETQ. CDR3 bases: TGCGCCAGCAGCCCGGGACACATAGGACAGTTCTTC. Its translation: CASSPGHIGQFF.

In this sample, this clone turned up a few times. This rearrangement joins TRBV6-5 to TRBJ2-5; no clear D gene. The CDR3 extends over 12 amino acids. The V and J ends lost 4 bases and 5 bases respectively, with 8 bases between them. Germline V gene lookup returns CDR1 MNHEY and CDR2 SVGAGI. The CDR3 coding sequence is TGTGCCAGCAGTTCCCTCGGGGAGACCCAGTACTTC. It translates to CASSSLGETQYF.

This clone showed up many times. A clone one base away is much larger, so this may be a read error. This same CDR3 is encoded by further DNA sequences in the sample. V gene TRBV7-2 combines with J gene TRBJ2-1; D remains ambiguous. Germline-derived CDR1 and CDR2 are SGHTA and FQGNSA. CDR3 size: 14 residues. Trimming took 0 bases from V and 6 from J, leaving 9 bases between them. The CDR3 DNA reads as TGTGCCAGCAGCTTAGCCGGGCGGAGCAATGAGCAGTTCTTC. The encoded protein is CASSLAGRSNEQFF.

The chain uses TRBV30 and TRBJ2-7; 10 bases map to TRBD2. Germline V gene data show CDR1 as GTSNPN and CDR2 as SVGIG (reference sequence). The CDR3 totals 15 residues. V lost 0 bases to trimming and J lost 0 bases; unmatched junction nucleotides: 2. In nucleotides, the CDR3 is TGTGCCTGGAGTGTGGGACTAGCGAACTCCTACGAGCAGTACTTC. It is translated as CAWSVGLANSYEQYF.